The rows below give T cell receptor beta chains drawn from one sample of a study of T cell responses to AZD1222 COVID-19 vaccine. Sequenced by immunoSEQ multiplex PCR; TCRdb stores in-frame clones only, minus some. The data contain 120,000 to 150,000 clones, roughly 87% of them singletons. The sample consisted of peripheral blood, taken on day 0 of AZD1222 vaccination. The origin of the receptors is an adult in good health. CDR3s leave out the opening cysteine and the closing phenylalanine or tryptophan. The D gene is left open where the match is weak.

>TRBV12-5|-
ASGLGSWGYT
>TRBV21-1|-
ASIRDIQY
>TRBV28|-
ASSSPRDNYEQY
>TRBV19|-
ASRSSEFGIQY
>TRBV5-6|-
ASSFRPIGTEAF
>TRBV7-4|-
ASSPGAGNQPQH
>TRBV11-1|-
ASSYGRRSYNSPLH
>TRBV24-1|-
ATSDLGGPSTDTQY
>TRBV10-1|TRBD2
ASGGLVPDTQY
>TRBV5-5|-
ASSFPAQGDYGYT
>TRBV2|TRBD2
ASSENLGRGTHEQY
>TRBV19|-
ASSRAGATYEQY
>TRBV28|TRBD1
ASSLPGQGLKAF
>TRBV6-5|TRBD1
ASSRQGSSTIY
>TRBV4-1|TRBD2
ASRTGLAGNNEQF
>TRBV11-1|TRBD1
ASSEQGSEAF
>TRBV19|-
ASSPLGGLNTEAF
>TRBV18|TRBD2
ASSPGLAGSADTQY
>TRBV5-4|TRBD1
ASTDGTGYEQY
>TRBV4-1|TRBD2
ASSQSGYGRAGETQY
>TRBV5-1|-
ASSLLLLDEQF
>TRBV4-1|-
ASSLHSLTGDSGNTIY
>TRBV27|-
ASSSARVSSQETQY
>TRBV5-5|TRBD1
ASSFGTALYYEQY
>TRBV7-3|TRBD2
ASSSVSGADTQY
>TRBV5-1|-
ASSLEWGARTEAF
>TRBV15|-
ATSRGARDNSPLH
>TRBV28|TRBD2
ASSLVRRGEETQY
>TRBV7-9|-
ASSLLQGGNTIY
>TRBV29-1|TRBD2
SVKGTSGVSYEQY
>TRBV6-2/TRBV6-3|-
ASSVGSNQPQH
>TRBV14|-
ASSHQQGHTEAF
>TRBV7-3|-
ASSLGLPANNEQY
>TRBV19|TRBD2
ASSMRLAGANTGELF
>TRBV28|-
ASSLVQGYEQY
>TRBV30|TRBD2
AWRASGRAGEQY
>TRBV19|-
ASSIIPRSSGNTIY
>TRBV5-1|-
ASKEDYGYT
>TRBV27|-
ASSFADLYNEQF
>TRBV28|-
ASSSPGSGREARQF
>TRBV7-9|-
ASSASTARPF
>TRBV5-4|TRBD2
ASSWTSGNNNEQF
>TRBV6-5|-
ASSYSGVGSYEQY
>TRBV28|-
ASSLGRGVGYEQY
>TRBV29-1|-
SVAGVSYEQY
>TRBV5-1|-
ASSLKGDSNQPQH
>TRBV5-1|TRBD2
ASSFLAGLDNEQF